Presented here are 20 T cell receptor beta chains from one specimen sequenced in a study of lymphopenia after photon versus proton radiotherapy. Only in-frame clones appear in the TCRdb table, and some are missing; sequencing was by immunoSEQ multiplex PCR. The sample shows under 20,000 clones, roughly nine tenths of them seen only once. The source was peripheral blood, collected from a patient treated with proton-based radiotherapy. The receptors originated from a man between 65 and 85 years old with pancreatic cancer.

J is TRBJ2-1 and V is TRBV9; tentatively, D is TRBD1 or TRBD2 (6 bases each). This CDR3 comprises 14 residues. Trimming left V 0 bases short and J 8 bases short, with 12 bases between. The V gene's germline CDR1 is SGDLS and CDR2 YYNGEE. CDR3 DNA sequence: TGTGCCAGCAGCGTAGTTGGGGGGCCTGATGAGCAGTTCTTC. Translated, it gives CASSVVGGPDEQFF. Full variable domain (rest looked up from reference TRBV9 and TRBJ2-1): DSGVTQTPKHLITATGQRVTLRCSPRSGDLSVYWYQQSLDQGLQFLIQYYNGEERAKGNILERFSAQQFPDLHSELNLSSLELGDSALYFCASSVVGGPDEQFFGPGTRLTVL.

The chain links TRBV5-4 to TRBJ2-5, with D perhaps matching TRBD2 (6 bases). The germline gives CDR1 SGHNT, CDR2 YYREEE (reference sequence). The CDR3 sequence is 14 residues long. Trimming cost V 3 bases and J 3 bases, with 12 bases left between them. The CDR3 sequence is CASSSAGWKETQYF. The CDR3, as DNA: TGTGCCAGCAGCTCGGCGGGATGGAAAGAGACCCAGTACTTC.

The V call is TRBV7-6, the J call TRBJ1-1; D gene unclear. Germline CDR1 SGHVS, CDR2 FNYEAQ. Trimming removed 5 bases from V and 3 bases from J, with 16 bases in between. There are 15 residues in the CDR3. CDR3: CASSRGGGLHTEAFF. The CDR3, as DNA: TGTGCCAGCAGCCGAGGAGGAGGGCTGCACACTGAAGCTTTCTTT.

The chain has TRBV5-1 and TRBJ2-1; 9 bases align to TRBD2. V shed 1 base, J shed 9 bases, and the junction held 17 bases outside the gene matches. The CDR3 has 18 residues. Germline assignment: CDR1 SGHRS and CDR2 YFSETQ. The chain's CDR3 is CASSLLVAGGGASSEQFF. CDR3 DNA sequence: TGCGCCAGCAGCTTGTTGGTCGCCGGCGGGGGGGCCTCTAGTGAGCAGTTCTTC. Variable domain in full (rest from reference TRBV5-1 and TRBJ2-1): KAGVTQTPRYLIKTRGQQVTLSCSPISGHRSVSWYQQTPGQGLQFLFEYFSETQRNKGNFPGRFSGRQFSNSRSEMNVSTLELGDSALYLCASSLLVAGGGASSEQFFGPGTRLTVL.

The rearrangement joins TRBV7-2 to TRBJ1-1; D call uncertain. The germline gives CDR1 SGHTA, CDR2 FQGNSA. Trimming took 0 bases from V and 2 from J, leaving 10 bases between them. The CDR3 totals 15 residues. CDR3 loop: CASSLAGGRNTEAFF. In DNA, the CDR3 is TGTGCCAGCAGCTTAGCGGGCGGAAGAAACACTGAAGCTTTCTTT.

This clone was counted between two and nine times. CDR3 protein: CASGQPQHF. For the CDR3, the DNA is TGTGCCTCAGGGCAGCCCCAGCATTTT. V and J are TRBV6-1 and TRBJ1-5; tentatively, D is TRBD1 (5 bases). With 11 bases removed from V and 7 bases from J, the gap between germline ends came to 6 bases. Looked up from germline, CDR1 is MNHNS and CDR2 is SASEGT. The CDR3 extends over 9 amino acids.

The chain links TRBV10-1 to TRBJ2-3; 7 bases line up with TRBD2. This CDR3 region has 17 residues. Trimming at V came to 0 bases and at J to 1 base, leaving 7 bases not matched to a gene. Germline-derived CDR1 and CDR2 are WNHNN and SYGVQD (reference sequence). CDR3 bases: TGCGCCAGCAGTGAGTCCCTAGCGGAAGGGGGCACAGATACGCAGTATTTT. The encoded protein is CASSESLAEGGTDTQYF.

V and J are TRBV5-1 and TRBJ1-5, with D perhaps matching TRBD1 (5 bases). V was trimmed by 2 bases and J by 4 bases, leaving 7 bases between them. This CDR3 has 13 residues. CDR1 and CDR2 (germline): SGHRS, YFSETQ. CDR3 nucleotides: TGCGCCAGCAGCTTCGACAGTAATCAGCCCCAGCATTTT. Translating it yields CASSFDSNQPQHF.

This rearrangement joins TRBV5-1 to TRBJ1-4, with TRBD1 as a possible D gene (5 bases). The germline V gene has CDR1 SGHRS and CDR2 YFSETQ. CDR3 length equals 14 residues. Trimming pared 4 bases from V and 6 bases from J, leaving 13 bases between. The CDR3 protein is CASSRTGPDEKLFF. The CDR3, as DNA: TGCGCCAGCAGCCGAACAGGACCCGATGAAAAACTGTTTTTT.

This chain uses TRBV7-9 with TRBJ1-3; weak D call: TRBD1 (5 bases). CDR3 length: 15 amino acids. CDR1 and CDR2 from the germline V gene are SEHNR and FQNEAQ (reference sequence). With 6 bases removed from V and 4 bases from J, the gap between germline ends came to 16 bases. CDR3: CASSLRSGSGNTIYF. The CDR3 bases are TGTGCCAGCAGTCTCCGCTCAGGGTCAGGAAACACCATATATTTT. Based on the CDR3 plus reference TRBV7-9 and TRBJ1-3, the full variable domain is DTGVSQNPRHKITKRGQNVTFRCDPISEHNRLYWYRQTLGQGPEFLTYFQNEAQLEKSRLLSDRFSAERPKGSFSTLEIQRTEQGDSAMYLCASSLRSGSGNTIYFGEGSWLTVV.

This chain connects TRBV7-8 to TRBJ2-4; D is perhaps TRBD1 (6 bases). V lost 1 base and J lost 4, with 11 bases in between. Germline values: CDR1 SGHVS, CDR2 FQNEAQ. There are 15 residues in the CDR3. For the CDR3, the DNA is TGTGCCAGCAGCTTAGATTATACAGGGAAAAACATTCAGTACTTC. Amino acid sequence: CASSLDYTGKNIQYF.

The CDR3 spells CASSFTTSGRYNEQFF. The CDR3 DNA follows: TGTGCCAGCAGTTTTACCACTAGCGGGAGGTACAATGAGCAGTTCTTC. This chain uses TRBV27 with TRBJ2-1, with 12 bases fitting TRBD2. This CDR3 comprises 16 residues. CDR1 and CDR2 from the germline V gene are MNHEY and SMNVEV (reference sequence). J was trimmed by 4 bases and V by 3 bases; bases with no gene match: 4.

The chain links TRBV20-1 to TRBJ2-5; D unclear. Per the germline V gene, CDR1 is DFQATT and CDR2 is SNEGSKA (reference sequence). The CDR3 is 11 residues long. Trimming stripped 3 bases from V and 3 bases from J, with 5 bases between. The CDR3 is CSASAEETQYF. The CDR3 DNA reads TGCAGTGCTAGCGCAGAAGAGACCCAGTACTTC.

V is TRBV18 and J is TRBJ2-3, with 7 bases aligning to TRBD1. Germline values: CDR1 KGHSH, CDR2 LQKENI. V lost 5 bases, J lost 1 base, and 3 bases stayed unmatched. This CDR3 has 14 residues. CDR3 DNA sequence: TGTGCCAGCTCAGCCGGACAGGGCACAGATACGCAGTATTTT. It yields the protein CASSAGQGTDTQYF.

The chain joins TRBV5-1 to TRBJ1-3; D is unresolved. CDR3 length equals 14 residues. Between the trimmed V and J ends, which lost 4 bases and 3 bases, there was a span of 11 bases. The V gene's germline CDR1 is SGHRS and CDR2 YFSETQ. CDR3 protein: CASSPGDGGNTIYF. The DNA of the CDR3 is TGCGCCAGCAGCCCCGGCGACGGTGGAAACACCATATATTTT.

The rearrangement uses TRBV11-3 and TRBJ2-1; no reliable D call. The CDR3 loop spans 15 amino acids. Trimming stripped 0 bases from V and 5 bases from J, with 11 bases between. Looked up from germline, CDR1 is SGHNT and CDR2 is YENEEA. The CDR3, as DNA: TGTGCCAGCAGCTTAGAGGGTTCCCTCAACAATGAGCAGTTCTTC. Its translation is CASSLEGSLNNEQFF.

The rearrangement joins TRBV7-3 to TRBJ2-2; no firm D call. Trimming cost V 2 bases and J 7 bases, with 17 bases left between them. The CDR3 extends over 16 amino acids. Germline assignment: CDR1 SGHTA and CDR2 FQGTGA. The CDR3 coding sequence is TGTGCCAGCAGCTTATTGCCCTTACCCTCCGGCGGGGAGCTGTTTTTT. Its translation: CASSLLPLPSGGELFF.

The CDR3 DNA sequence: TGTGCCAGCAGCCCGAGGCCGGAGGAGAATTCACCCCTCCACTTT. Its translation: CASSPRPEENSPLHF. V usage is TRBV9 and J usage is TRBJ1-6; D is ambiguous. The CDR3 totals 15 residues. Per germline, CDR1 SGDLS and CDR2 YYNGEE. V lost 4 bases, J lost 7 bases, and 15 bases lay in between.

The J gene is TRBJ1-6, the V gene TRBV9; D is ambiguous. The length of the CDR3 is 12 residues. The germline CDR1 and CDR2 sequences are SGDLS and YYNGEE. V was shortened by 7 bases and J by 10 bases, with 12 bases between the two germline ends. Written as DNA, the CDR3 is TGTGCCAGCTCGACTGGGGAATCACCCCTCCACTTT. This translates into CASSTGESPLHF. The complete variable domain, with remaining parts taken from reference TRBV9 and TRBJ1-6, reads DSGVTQTPKHLITATGQRVTLRCSPRSGDLSVYWYQQSLDQGLQFLIQYYNGEERAKGNILERFSAQQFPDLHSELNLSSLELGDSALYFCASSTGESPLHFGNGTRLTVT.

This chain connects TRBV29-1 to TRBJ2-1; TRBD2 aligns across 7 bases. The CDR3 covers 13 residues. Germline CDR1 reads SQVTM; CDR2 reads ANQGSEA. V lost 5 bases to trimming and J lost 10 bases; unmatched junction nucleotides: 11. CDR3: CSVTGTTTMEQFF. CDR3 nucleotides: TGCAGCGTTACCGGGACTACCACAATGGAGCAGTTCTTC.